This T cell receptor beta chain was obtained from a study of blood T cells in healthy people across ages. Study observations and caveats: Estimated diversity across one million T cells was deemed an underestimate. Higher diversity and more naive CD4+ cells were features of long-lived donors, compared to aged donors.

Total RNA extracted from each sample amounted to at least 5 micrograms. The second PCR ran about 6 to 12 cycles with a sample-barcoded 5' primer and J-beta primers. Through a template-switch adaptor with 12 random nucleotides, each cDNA molecule received a tag. TCRdb used MiXCR to reprocess the 5' RACE reads, holding one entry per CDR3 protein. This sample yields some 1,800,000 distinct CDR3 sequences, of which roughly 43% are seen a single time; 23% belongs to the top ten. Note on this clonotype: Its antigen remains unknown.

This TCR came from a human donor in good health. Input material: blood.

The CDR3 bases are TGTGCCAGCAGTATACCGGGACCCTCACCCCAGTACTTC. Translating it yields CASSIPGPSPQYF. The chain couples TRBV28 to TRBJ2-7; D may match TRBD1 or TRBD2 (5 bases each). In germline, CDR1 is MDHEN, CDR2 SYDVKM. This CDR3 contains 13 residues. V was cut by 5 bases and J by 10 bases, with 18 bases left in between.